The 32 T cell receptor beta chains below were found in one sample sequenced in a study of CDR3 diversity in severe acne (dated by TCRdb to the late 2010s). Receptors were amplified or captured by PCR. Sequencing used an Illumina HiSeq 2000. TCRdb redid the processing of the public reads, applying fastp at Q25 and MiXCR, and retained in-frame beta chains. A single entry per CDR3 protein holds the most common genes and DNA from its merged rows. The sample profile shows 100,000 or so distinct CDR3 sequences; 51% of them were found once. The ten largest make up roughly an eighth of the sample. Sequenced input: blood. These TCRs come from a male donor with acne.

The genes are TRBV4-3 and TRBJ1-4; tentatively, D is TRBD1 (6 bases). V lost 3 bases and J lost 8, with 22 bases in between. CDR1 and CDR2 (germline): LGHNA, YSLEER. The CDR3 extends over 17 amino acids. The DNA of the CDR3 is TGCGCCAGCAGCCACGCCTCCGGGGGCTCCGGGAGGGAAAAACTGTTTTTT. Protein: CASSHASGGSGREKLFF.

The table lists this clonotype with many counts. The V and J genes are TRBV15 and TRBJ2-7; tentatively, D is TRBD2 (5 bases). The CDR3 consists of 12 residues. Germline V gives CDR1 LNHNV, CDR2 YYDKDF (reference sequence). V gave up 0 bases and J gave up 7 bases, with 7 bases separating them. CDR3 sequence: CATSRDRGEQYF. The CDR3 nucleotides read TGTGCCACCAGCAGAGACCGAGGGGAGCAGTACTTC.

In its sample, this clonotype was seen a few times. At one of its ends the junction is not consistent with the germline gene, which may arise from a read error. This chain joins TRBV29-1 and TRBJ2-3, with 9 bases that match TRBD2. Looked up from germline, CDR1 is SQVTM and CDR2 is ANQGSEA. This CDR3 is 16 amino acids long. In DNA, the CDR3 is TGCAGTGTTGAGGGAAATAGCGGGAGCGCAGGGGATACGCAGTATTTT. This codes for CSVEGNSGSAGDTQYF.

The rearrangement uses TRBV5-1 and TRBJ2-5; D possibly corresponds to TRBD1 (6 bases). Per germline, CDR1 SGHRS and CDR2 YFSETQ. Trimming took 2 bases from V and 2 from J, leaving 13 bases between them. This CDR3 has 15 residues. CDR3 coding DNA: TGCGCCAGCAGCTTCAATACAGGGAGTCAAGAGACCCAGTACTTC. Translating gives CASSFNTGSQETQYF.

The chain has TRBV20-1 and TRBJ1-3; D ambiguous. The V gene lost 3 bases and the J gene lost 4 bases, with 10 bases spanning the gap. Germline CDR1 and CDR2: DFQATT and SNEGSKA (reference sequence). There are 13 residues in the CDR3. The CDR3 loop reads CSASTGSGNTIYF. In nucleotides, the CDR3 is TGCAGTGCTAGTACCGGATCCGGAAACACCATATATTTT.

Turning to this clonotype: Lacking the conserved final phenylalanine or tryptophan, this CDR3 likely reflects a read error. J is TRBJ1-1 and V is TRBV12-3 or TRBV12-4; D gene unclear. V lost 5 bases to trimming and J lost 5 bases, with 18 bases between them. The CDR3 totals 15 residues. In DNA form, the CDR3 reads TGTGCCAGCAGTCCTACTGTCTTCGATGGGACTGAAGCTTTCCTT. This translates into CASSPTVFDGTEAFL.

This clonotype is classed as medium-sized (0.01 to 0.1%). As DNA, the CDR3 is TGCAGTGCTTCCCGGGACAGGGTCCCCCACGAGCAGTACTTC. This gives the protein CSASRDRVPHEQYF. The chain employs TRBV20-1 and TRBJ2-7, with TRBD1 matching over 9 bases. The CDR3 is 14 amino acids. The J segment lost 5 bases and the V segment lost 5 bases, leaving 10 bases of the junction unmatched. Germline-derived CDR1 and CDR2 are DFQATT and SNEGSKA (reference sequence).

The chain is built from TRBV7-2 and TRBJ2-7, with a possible D match to TRBD1 (5 bases). Germline CDR1 SGHTA, CDR2 FQGNSA. The CDR3 is 14 amino acids. Trimming pared 6 bases from V and 3 bases from J, leaving 15 bases between. The CDR3 DNA is TGTGCCAGCAGTTCGGAGCAGGGATACTACGAGCAGTACTTC. It specifies CASSSEQGYYEQYF.

The chain has TRBV2 and TRBJ2-7; a weak D match, TRBD1 (7 bases). There are 16 residues in the CDR3. Germline loops: CDR1 SNHLY, CDR2 FYNNEI. V lost 3 bases to trimming and J lost 4 bases, with 19 bases between them. The CDR3, as DNA: TGTGCCAGCAGTGATAGGCAGGGGGGTTACGGATACGAGCAGTACTTC. It is translated as CASSDRQGGYGYEQYF.

J is TRBJ1-5 and V is TRBV7-9, with 7 nucleotides matching TRBD1. CDR1 and CDR2 (germline): SEHNR, FQNEAQ (reference sequence). The V segment lost 5 bases and the J segment 5 bases; nucleotides outside the gene matches: 6. This CDR3 is 14 amino acids long. CDR3 DNA: TGTGCCAGCAGCCCACAGGGGAACTATCAGCCCCAGCATTTT. This encodes CASSPQGNYQPQHF.

This chain joins TRBV7-9 and TRBJ1-3; D gene ambiguous. Germline loops: CDR1 SEHNR, CDR2 FQNEAQ (reference sequence). The CDR3 length is 12 residues. The ends were cut back, 1 base at V and 7 bases at J, with 5 bases in the middle. CDR3 loop: CASSLESNTIYF. As DNA, the CDR3 is TGTGCCAGCAGCTTAGAATCGAACACCATATATTTT.

The J gene is TRBJ2-5, the V gene TRBV6-5; 8 nucleotides match TRBD2. Trimming at V came to 1 base and at J to 2 bases, leaving 3 bases not matched to a gene. The germline V gene encodes CDR1 MNHEY and CDR2 SVGAGI. The CDR3 has 15 residues. CDR3 bases: TGTGCCAGCAGTTACTATACTAGCGGACAAGAGACCCAGTACTTC. Encoded protein: CASSYYTSGQETQYF.

The chain is built from TRBV20-1 and TRBJ2-7; 7 bases are a match to TRBD2. The germline CDR1 and CDR2 sequences are DFQATT and SNEGSKA (reference sequence). This CDR3 comprises 14 residues. J lost 3 bases, V lost 5 bases, and 10 bases had no gene match. DNA for the CDR3: TGCAGTGCTCTTGGACTAGACGGTAACTACGAGCAGTACTTC. Its translation is CSALGLDGNYEQYF.

The sample holds many counts of this clonotype. The chain is built from TRBV6-5 and TRBJ2-3; 12 bases line up with TRBD2. The CDR3 sequence is 16 residues long. Trimming took 0 bases from V and 6 from J; bases not matched to a gene: 4. Looked up from germline, CDR1 is MNHEY and CDR2 is SVGAGI. The CDR3 nucleotides are TGTGCCAGCAGTTACTCGATAGGGACTAGCGGGGATACGCAGTATTTT. It specifies CASSYSIGTSGDTQYF.

Details on this clonotype: This clone may be a read error of a much larger clone one base away. The CDR3 sequence is CSVGGRQNTGELFF. For the CDR3, the DNA is TGCAGCGTTGGAGGCCGGCAGAACACCGGGGAGCTGTTTTTT. V is TRBV29-1 and J is TRBJ2-2; unclear D gene. Germline CDR1 and CDR2: SQVTM and ANQGSEA. CDR3 length equals 14 residues. V shed 4 bases and J shed 1 base, with 10 bases lying between them.

This clonotype was counted many times. The V call is TRBV10-2, the J call TRBJ2-7; maybe TRBD1 (6 bases). CDR1 and CDR2 (germline): WSHSY, SAAADI. This CDR3 has 16 amino acids. V was trimmed by 3 bases and J by 3 bases, leaving 18 bases between them. CDR3 loop: CASSELFQGKNYEQYF. The CDR3 nucleotides are TGCGCCAGCAGTGAACTCTTCCAGGGGAAGAACTACGAGCAGTACTTC.

This clonotype was counted between two and nine times. The chain combines TRBV24-1 with TRBJ2-6, with D hard to call. Trimming pared 12 bases from V and 1 base from J, leaving 9 bases between. Germline CDR1 KGHDR, CDR2 SFDVKD. The CDR3 runs to 13 residues. The CDR3 DNA reads TGTGCCGCTGGCCCTTCTGGGGCCAACGTCCTGACTTTC. Its protein is CAAGPSGANVLTF.

This clonotype was detected only a few times. The gene calls are TRBV2 and TRBJ2-5, with 14 bases that match TRBD2. V shed 9 bases, J shed 3 bases, and the junction held 6 bases outside the gene matches. Germline CDR1 is SNHLY and CDR2 is FYNNEI. This CDR3 has 15 amino acids. The CDR3 region has the DNA TGTGCCAGAATCGGGACTAGCGGGAGAAAAGAGACCCAGTACTTC. This gives the protein CARIGTSGRKETQYF.

V gene TRBV24-1 combines with J gene TRBJ2-2, with 9 bases identical to TRBD1. There are 15 residues in the CDR3. Germline V gives CDR1 KGHDR, CDR2 SFDVKD. V lost 10 bases, J lost 5 bases, and 10 bases stayed unmatched. CDR3 nucleotide sequence: TGTGCCACTAGCCCCGGGACAGGGCGGACCGGGGAGCTGTTTTTT. Encoded protein: CATSPGTGRTGELFF.

This clonotype was found many times. V usage is TRBV12-3 or TRBV12-4 and J usage is TRBJ2-1; TRBD1 agrees at 9 bases. V gave up 6 bases and J gave up 3 bases; unmatched junction bases: 15. This CDR3 has 18 amino acids. The CDR3 loop reads CASSPGEGQGRIYNEQFF. The CDR3 nucleotides read TGTGCCAGCAGCCCCGGGGAGGGACAGGGCAGAATCTACAATGAGCAGTTCTTC.

This clonotype was found many times. The gene calls are TRBV7-9 and TRBJ1-4; D gene ambiguous. Germline CDR1 SEHNR, CDR2 FQNEAQ (reference sequence). V was cut by 1 base and J by 3 bases, with 9 bases left in between. The CDR3 sequence is 15 residues long. CDR3 amino acids: CASSLGRTANEKLFF. The CDR3 DNA sequence: TGTGCCAGCAGCTTAGGCCGGACGGCTAATGAAAAACTGTTTTTT.

The rearrangement links TRBV29-1 to TRBJ1-5, with D maybe TRBD1 (5 bases). Trimming cost V 5 bases and J 2 bases, with 16 bases left between them. This CDR3 region has 15 residues. The germline CDR1 and CDR2 sequences are SQVTM and ANQGSEA. The CDR3 reads CSVRDSLDGNQPQHF. Here the CDR3 DNA reads TGCAGCGTTCGAGACAGTCTAGATGGCAATCAGCCCCAGCATTTT.

In its sample, this clonotype was seen many times. The chain employs TRBV20-1 and TRBJ1-5; 7 nucleotides line up with TRBD1. With V trimmed by 5 bases and J by 4 bases, 2 bases remained unmatched. CDR3 size: 12 residues. Germline assignment: CDR1 DFQATT and CDR2 SNEGSKA (reference sequence). The CDR3 region is CSAGTANQPQHF. The CDR3 bases are TGCAGTGCTGGGACAGCGAATCAGCCCCAGCATTTT.

With respect to this clonotype: One end of the junction varies from germline; a read error may be responsible. The chain employs TRBV25-1 and TRBJ2-7, with D perhaps TRBD2 (6 bases). The V gene's germline CDR1 is MGHDK and CDR2 SYGVNS. This CDR3 contains 14 residues. The CDR3 here is CASRNVGGSYEQYF. The CDR3 nucleotides are TGCGCCAGCAGGAACGTCGGGGGATCCTACGAGCAGTACTTC.

This clonotype was seen repeatedly, ten times or more. This chain uses TRBV20-1 with TRBJ2-5; 9 nucleotides match TRBD1. V lost 3 bases and J lost 4; bases outside the gene matches: 6. CDR1 DFQATT and CDR2 SNEGSKA come from the germline V gene (reference sequence). There are 14 residues in the CDR3. In DNA, the CDR3 is TGCAGTGCTAGTGGGACAGGGAAACCAGAGACCCAGTACTTC. Its translation: CSASGTGKPETQYF.

The genes are TRBV15 and TRBJ1-1; tentatively, D is TRBD1 (6 bases). The V end was cut by 5 bases, the J end by 6 bases, with 16 bases between. This CDR3 is 14 amino acids long. The germline CDR1 and CDR2 sequences are LNHNV and YYDKDF (reference sequence). As DNA, the CDR3 is TGTGCCACCAGCGCACCGGGGGGCAGGGCTGAAGCTTTCTTT. Encoded protein: CATSAPGGRAEAFF.

Many counts were recorded for this clonotype. The chain links TRBV11-3 to TRBJ2-1; D gene ambiguous. Trimming removed 1 base at V and 7 bases at J, with 5 bases between. Germline CDR1 is SGHNT and CDR2 is YENEEA. This CDR3 is built from 12 residues. CDR3 nucleotide sequence: TGTGCCAGCAGCTTAGGGAAGAATGAGCAGTTCTTC. It encodes CASSLGKNEQFF. The full variable domain, its missing parts supplied by reference TRBV11-3 and TRBJ2-1, is EAGVVQSPRYKIIEKKQPVAFWCNPISGHNTLYWYLQNLGQGPELLIRYENEEAVDDSQLPKDRFSAERLKGVDSTLKIQPAELGDSAVYLCASSLGKNEQFFGPGTRLTVL.

Remarks on this clonotype: The junction shows a germline mismatch at one end, possibly a read error. The chain links TRBV7-9 to TRBJ2-1; 7 bases agree with TRBD2. This CDR3 is 11 amino acids long. Germline CDR1 SEHNR, CDR2 FQNEAQ (reference sequence). The CDR3: CASSTPLAEVF. As DNA, the CDR3 is TGTGCCAGCAGCACCCCCCTAGCGGAGGTCTTC.

Ten or more counts support this clonotype. The gene calls are TRBV11-2 and TRBJ2-3; TRBD2 matches at 8 bases. Trimming cost V 4 bases and J 0 bases; bases outside gene matches: 15. This CDR3 contains 19 residues. Germline-derived CDR1 and CDR2 are SGHAT and FQNNGV. This CDR3 is CASSSRGSGSITSTDTQYF. The DNA for the CDR3 is TGTGCCAGCAGCTCCCGAGGGAGCGGGAGTATCACTAGCACAGATACGCAGTATTTT.

The chain couples TRBV7-6 to TRBJ1-5; D not certain. The V gene lost 5 bases and the J gene lost 11 bases, with 10 bases spanning the gap. Germline CDR1 is SGHVS and CDR2 is FNYEAQ. The CDR3 runs 11 residues. In DNA form, the CDR3 reads TGTGCCAGCAGCCCGGGAGAGACCCAGCATTTT. Protein: CASSPGETQHF.

Notes on this clonotype: Because the CDR3's place on the DNA is in doubt, the DNA is left out and the CDR3 is given as listed by TCRdb. The gene calls are TRBV7-8 and TRBJ2-1; TRBD1 is the table's D call, not checked against the DNA. Germline CDR1 and CDR2: SGHVS and FQNEAQ. The CDR3 is 17 amino acids long, termini counted. Here the CDR3 reads CASSLDGQPQHFGEQFF.

This clonotype rates as medium-sized. This chain joins TRBV12-3 or TRBV12-4 and TRBJ2-7; D unresolved. The CDR3 totals 14 residues. With 2 bases removed from V and 3 bases from J, the gap between germline ends came to 11 bases. This chain's CDR3 is CASSLRPKNYEQYF. CDR3 in DNA: TGTGCCAGCAGTTTAAGACCGAAAAACTACGAGCAGTACTTC.